The rows below give T cell receptor beta chains drawn from one sample of a study of shared clonotypes between healthy human individuals. Generated by immunoSEQ multiplex PCR, the TCRdb table keeps only in-frame clones and is missing some. The repertoire includes approximately 2.5 million clones, roughly 93% of them detected once, and 0.36% sits in the top ten. Sequencing was carried out using naive CD4+ T cells from PBMCs. The receptors stem from a man aged 18 to 35 in good health. Some clones in this sample may be carry-over from other donors' samples. Each CDR3 is given with its conserved first and last residue. The D gene is left open where the match is weak. Size is stated for part of the rows, as once, few or many counts, or as a class when the clone is expanded.

>TRBV28|.|.|TRBJ2-7
CASQDGRTYEQYF
TGTGCCAGCCAAGACGGGCGAACCTACGAGCAGTACTTC
>TRBV11-1|TRBD1|.|TRBJ2-3
CASSRDRGEDTQYF
TGTGCCAGCAGCCGAGACAGGGGTGAAGATACGCAGTATTTT
>TRBV27|TRBD2|.|TRBJ2-1
CASSSLAPGLAYPWNEQFF
TGTGCCAGCAGTTCTCTGGCCCCCGGACTAGCCTATCCCTGGAATGAGCAGTTCTTC
>TRBV4-1|.|.|TRBJ2-7
CASSQAWSSYEQYF
TGCGCCAGCAGCCAAGCCTGGAGCTCCTACGAGCAGTACTTC
>TRBV18|TRBD2|.|TRBJ2-5
CASSPSWPAGDQETQYF
TGTGCCAGCTCACCATCCTGGCCAGCGGGGGACCAAGAGACCCAGTACTTC
>TRBV6-6|.|.|TRBJ2-5
CASSRTRRETQYF
TGTGCCAGCAGCCGCACTAGACGTGAGACCCAGTACTTC
>TRBV4-3|.|.|TRBJ2-7
CASSQGLSGITYEQYF
TGCGCCAGCAGCCAAGGCCTTTCAGGGATTACCTACGAGCAGTACTTC
>TRBV4-3|.|.|TRBJ1-2
CASSQVRGNYGYTF
TGCGCCAGCAGCCAAGTAAGGGGGAACTATGGCTACACCTTC
>TRBV25-1|.|.|TRBJ2-5
CASGSSGTETQYF
TGTGCCAGCGGATCATCCGGGACAGAGACCCAGTACTTC
>TRBV10-3|.|once|TRBJ2-7
CAISGTTRGEQYF
TGTGCCATCTCCGGGACCACGCGGGGCGAGCAGTACTTC
>TRBV5-1|TRBD2|.|TRBJ2-5
CASSFLTSGAEETQYF
TGCGCCAGCAGCTTCCTGACTAGCGGGGCTGAAGAGACCCAGTACTTC
>TRBV5-1|TRBD2|.|TRBJ2-7
CASSLVASGSYEQYF
TGCGCCAGCAGCTTGGTGGCTAGCGGCTCCTACGAGCAGTACTTC
>TRBV28|.|.|TRBJ1-1
CASSSEVGVKF
TGTGCCAGCAGTTCTGAAGTCGGGGTGAAATTT
>TRBV7-2|.|.|TRBJ2-5
CASSAVRTAQYF
TGTGCCAGCAGCGCGGTACGGACAGCCCAGTACTTC
>TRBV10-3|TRBD1|.|TRBJ2-2
CAISFDRGGTGELFF
TGTGCCATCAGCTTTGACAGGGGAGGCACCGGGGAGCTGTTTTTT
>TRBV5-1|.|.|TRBJ1-1
CASIPGASNTEAFF
TGCGCCAGCATCCCCGGGGCGTCAAACACTGAAGCTTTCTTT
>TRBV5-1|.|.|TRBJ2-7
CASSSGYEQYF
TGCGCCAGCAGCTCGGGCTACGAGCAGTACTTC
>TRBV7-2|.|.|TRBJ2-7
CASSLTGKYEQYF
TGTGCCAGCAGCTTAACCGGGAAATACGAGCAGTACTTC
>TRBV28|TRBD1|.|TRBJ2-7
CASSLYRGYEQYF
TGTGCCAGCAGTTTGTACAGGGGCTACGAGCAGTACTTC
>TRBV27|TRBD1|.|TRBJ1-5
CASRYRGIDQPQHF
TGTGCCAGCAGATACAGGGGAATTGATCAGCCCCAGCATTTT
>TRBV6-5|TRBD2|.|TRBJ2-7
CASTPSGRVYEQYF
TGTGCCAGCACCCCTAGCGGGAGGGTCTACGAGCAGTACTTC
>TRBV10-3|TRBD1|.|TRBJ2-2
CAISVWDRGYSGELFF
TGTGCCATCAGTGTATGGGACAGGGGGTATTCCGGGGAGCTGTTTTTT
>TRBV27|.|.|TRBJ1-5
CASSLSGRWESNQPQHF
TGTGCCAGCAGTTTATCGGGACGTTGGGAGTCCAATCAGCCCCAGCATTTT
>TRBV30|.|.|TRBJ1-3
CAWKASSGNTIYF
TGTGCCTGGAAAGCTAGCTCTGGAAACACCATATATTTT
>TRBV5-6|.|.|TRBJ2-3
CASSLAGHHFTDTQYF
TGTGCCAGCAGCTTGGCGGGACACCATTTCACAGATACGCAGTATTTT
>TRBV30|TRBD2|once|TRBJ2-7
CAWNLAGGDYEQYF
TGTGCCTGGAACCTAGCGGGAGGCGACTACGAGCAGTACTTC
>TRBV7-9|TRBD1|.|TRBJ2-6
CASSRGTGWPGANVLTF
TGTGCCAGCAGCCGCGGGACAGGGTGGCCTGGGGCCAACGTCCTGACTTTC
>TRBV4-3|TRBD1|.|TRBJ1-2
CASSPGQGAFGYTF
TGCGCCAGCAGCCCGGGACAGGGGGCCTTCGGCTACACCTTC
>TRBV10-3|.|.|TRBJ2-5
CAISEQGHNQETQYF
TGTGCCATCAGTGAGCAGGGACACAACCAAGAGACCCAGTACTTC
>TRBV11-2|TRBD1|few|TRBJ1-3
CASRNRGTIYF
TGTGCCAGCCGAAACAGGGGAACCATATATTTT
>TRBV29-1|TRBD1|.|TRBJ1-1
CSVEWTGSDTEAFF
TGCAGCGTTGAATGGACAGGGAGTGACACTGAAGCTTTCTTT
>TRBV10-3|.|.|TRBJ1-2
CAISERSEGGYTF
TGTGCCATCAGTGAGCGATCAGAGGGCGGCTACACCTTC
>TRBV28|.|.|TRBJ2-2
CASSFGDRELFF
TGTGCCAGCAGTTTCGGAGACAGGGAGCTGTTTTTT
>TRBV9|TRBD2|.|TRBJ2-1
CASSALAGYNEQFF
TGTGCCAGCAGCGCCCTAGCGGGTTACAATGAGCAGTTCTTC
>TRBV7-6|.|.|TRBJ2-5
CASSLAFQARSQETQYF
TGTGCCAGCAGCTTAGCGTTTCAGGCACGTTCCCAAGAGACCCAGTACTTC
>TRBV6-4|.|.|TRBJ2-4
CASSDYTDLAKNIQYF
TGTGCCAGCAGTGATTACACCGACCTAGCCAAAAACATTCAGTACTTC
>TRBV7-2|.|.|TRBJ2-2
CASSFSGITGELFF
TGTGCCAGCAGCTTCTCAGGGATCACCGGGGAGCTGTTTTTT
>TRBV4-3|TRBD2|.|TRBJ2-7
CASSQDLTSVYEQYF
TGCGCCAGCAGCCAAGATTTAACTAGCGTCTACGAGCAGTACTTC
>TRBV28|.|once|TRBJ2-7
CASTRGDFVYEQYF
TGTGCCAGCACGAGGGGGGACTTCGTCTACGAGCAGTACTTC
>TRBV5-1|.|.|TRBJ2-3
CASSLQPSISTDTQYF
TGCGCCAGCAGCTTGCAGCCTAGCATCAGCACAGATACGCAGTATTTT
>TRBV7-9|TRBD1|.|TRBJ1-1
CASSRQGNTEAFF
TGTGCCAGCAGCAGACAGGGGAACACTGAAGCTTTCTTT
>TRBV18|.|once|TRBJ2-3
CFHLNHEVRSGDTQYF
TGTTTTCACCTGAACCATGAGGTAAGGTCGGGAGATACGCAGTATTTT
>TRBV28|.|.|TRBJ2-7
CASSSPGGQGKHEQYF
TGTGCCAGCAGTTCCCCTGGAGGGCAGGGTAAACACGAGCAGTACTTC
>TRBV5-6|.|.|TRBJ2-7
CASSSTERAPREQYF
TGTGCCAGCAGCTCGACAGAGCGGGCGCCCCGGGAGCAGTACTTC
>TRBV2|.|.|TRBJ1-5
CASSELYGGNQPQHF
TGTGCCAGCAGTGAATTGTACGGTGGCAATCAGCCCCAGCATTTT
>TRBV5-1|.|once|TRBJ2-3
CASSLGGTTSTDTQYF
TGCGCCAGCAGCCTAGGGGGTACTACTAGCACAGATACGCAGTATTTT
>TRBV5-1|TRBD1|.|TRBJ2-1
CASTELGTGIYNEQFF
TGCGCCAGCACGGAGTTAGGGACAGGGATATACAATGAGCAGTTCTTC
>TRBV4-3|TRBD1|.|TRBJ1-3
CASSFTHRGGNTIYF
TGCGCCAGCAGCTTCACCCACAGGGGGGGAAACACCATATATTTT
>TRBV5-1|TRBD1|.|TRBJ1-1
CASSLGGTDPNTEAFF
TGCGCCAGCAGCTTGGGGGGGACAGATCCTAACACTGAAGCTTTCTTT
>TRBV6-5|.|.|TRBJ1-1
CASSYSPGADTEAFF
TGTGCCAGCAGTTACTCCCCAGGGGCGGACACTGAAGCTTTCTTT
>TRBV5-6|.|once|TRBJ1-1
CASSYPGRGLNTEAFF
TGTGCCAGCAGCTATCCAGGGCGCGGCCTGAACACTGAAGCTTTCTTT
>TRBV7-2|.|.|TRBJ2-1
CASSLEAGFNEQFF
TGTGCCAGCAGCTTAGAAGCAGGTTTCAATGAGCAGTTCTTC
>TRBV5-1|TRBD1|.|TRBJ1-2
CASSLVTGVGYGYTF
TGCGCCAGCAGCTTGGTTACAGGGGTTGGCTATGGCTACACCTTC
>TRBV28|TRBD2|once|TRBJ2-7
CASRGLAGGPFHEQYF
TGTGCCAGCAGGGGACTAGCGGGAGGGCCGTTTCACGAGCAGTACTTC
>TRBV11-2|.|.|TRBJ2-1
CASRVPFRGIDSEQFF
TGTGCCAGCAGAGTTCCTTTCCGGGGAATCGACAGTGAGCAGTTCTTC